What follows are 3 T cell receptor beta chains derived from one specimen sequenced in a study of blood T cell repertoires in COVID-19. Assay: immunoSEQ multiplex PCR; the TCRdb copy retains only in-frame clones and omits some. The sample holds about 240,000 clones, about 90% seen once. The sequencing input was peripheral blood. These receptor sequences come from a man between 60 and 75 years old with acute or convalescent COVID-19.

This chain links TRBV5-1 with TRBJ1-2, with 7 bases aligning to TRBD1. Germline V CDR1 and CDR2: SGHRS, YFSETQ. Trimming removed 4 bases from V and 8 bases from J; junction bases left unmatched: 14. The CDR3 sequence is 15 residues long. The CDR3 reads CASSPQPGDRVGYTF. The CDR3 DNA follows: TGCGCCAGCAGCCCACAACCCGGGGACAGAGTCGGCTACACCTTC.

The chain is built from TRBV13 and TRBJ1-1; no reliable D call. Trimming shortened V by 5 bases and J by 1 base, and 8 bases separated the two germline ends. Germline-derived CDR1 and CDR2 are PRHDT and FYEKMQ (reference sequence). The CDR3 spans 13 residues. CDR3: CASSTNKNTEAFF. The CDR3 DNA sequence: TGTGCCAGCAGCACAAACAAGAACACTGAAGCTTTCTTT.

This chain uses TRBV19 with TRBJ2-2; D might be TRBD2 (6 bases). V dropped 5 bases and J dropped 7 bases, with 11 bases sitting between them. The CDR3 has 13 amino acids. Germline V gene sequence: CDR1 LNHDA, CDR2 SQIVND (reference sequence). The CDR3 loop reads CASSPRLGGELFF. The CDR3 DNA sequence: TGTGCCAGTAGTCCAAGACTAGGCGGGGAGCTGTTTTTT.